This T cell receptor beta chain is from a study of T cells after posttransplantation cyclophosphamide (dated by TCRdb to about 2016). General notes on the study: T cell repertoire reconstitution was tracked by TRB sequencing after myeloablative bone marrow transplantation in which posttransplantation cyclophosphamide was used as GVHD prophylaxis. Antigen receptor sequencing covered samples from a few dozen PTCy-treated patients and 15 to 20 of their related bone marrow donors. Blood from all 30 or so PTCy patients with 1-year posttransplant specimens was subjected to TRB sequencing. In 3 patients, up to about 3 additional blood samples taken between 2 and 5.2 years after transplant also underwent TRB sequencing, as did pretransplant blood from a handful of patients. TRA and TRB clonality were tightly correlated in roughly ten samples, so subsequent TCR analyses focused on TRB only. Public TRB sequences were checked against a database of over 3,600 sequences associated with responses to pathogens, tumor antigens, self-antigens and alloantigens.

This clone appeared many times. Which antigen it targets is not known. No base quality information exists; no much larger clone differs at one position. General study outcomes and caveats: Across 45 patients, recipient CMV seropositivity and CMV reactivation were highly associated with TRB clonality; PTCy diversity was similar to CNI/methotrexate controls. At 1-2 months, donor-recipient similarity was low but rose over the first year, and the later blood repertoires were often dominated by donor CD8+ memory clones. The TRB repertoires of T cells infiltrating skin or GI tract showed only limited overlap with the TRB repertoires of T cells in blood.

This specimen's treatment or condition label, per the study, means: high-dose cyclophosphamide on days +3 and +4 as single-agent GVHD prophylaxis. Patients in the PTCy group got busulfan and fludarabine conditioning, a marrow graft from a related or unrelated donor, and cyclophosphamide on days +3 and +4. The PTCy-treated patients were drawn from a prospective, multi-institutional clinical trial. Mononuclear cells from peripheral blood and bone marrow were separated by Ficoll-Hypaque density centrifugation and then cryopreserved. The germline V gene gives CDR1 as LGHNA and CDR2 as YNFKEQ. V lost 5 bases and J lost 5 bases, and the count of bases not matched to a germline gene is 9. Including the terminal cysteine and phenylalanine, the CDR3 comprises 15 residues. Only CDR3 DNA remains: 45 bases, in frame from the first base. Genomic DNA was used for TRB sequencing, which was performed with the immunoSEQ assay at survey resolution or with the hsTCRB kit. As for the authors' bioinformatics: The immunoSEQ software handled initial read processing, and the LymphoSeq R package was used for repertoire analyses. Clonality was calculated as 1 minus normalized Shannon entropy, and the Gini coefficient was also calculated for each TRB dataset. To infer phenotypes in unsorted samples, TRB sequences from sorted subsets of the recipient or donor were mapped onto unsorted samples from the same recipient. The immuneACCESS repertoire file appears here via TCRdb, limited to in-frame rearrangements. These files lack a portion of the clones; in checked studies, under half of the deficit traces to unresolved V genes, and the cause of the others is not known. V, J and clone size were drawn from that table, and D and trimming were deduced from the DNA. There are 7,300 or so clones in this sample, and none of them is a singleton. In total, the top ten clones hold over 50% of the sample.

This clonotype was sampled from a male patient aged 50 to 60 who received an allogeneic stem cell transplant from an unrelated donor, was CMV-positive, and had acute GVHD only. Some T cells may have been brought in with the graft after a transplant. This sequence uses TRBV4-2 and TRBJ1-1, and 9 junction bases match TRBD1. The sample in question was PBMCs, obtained after allogeneic stem cell transplant with posttransplant cyclophosphamide. The CDR3 region has the sequence CASSSGTGRGTEAFF. DNA sequence: TGTGCCAGCAGCTCCGGGACAGGGAGAGGTACTGAAGCTTTCTTT.